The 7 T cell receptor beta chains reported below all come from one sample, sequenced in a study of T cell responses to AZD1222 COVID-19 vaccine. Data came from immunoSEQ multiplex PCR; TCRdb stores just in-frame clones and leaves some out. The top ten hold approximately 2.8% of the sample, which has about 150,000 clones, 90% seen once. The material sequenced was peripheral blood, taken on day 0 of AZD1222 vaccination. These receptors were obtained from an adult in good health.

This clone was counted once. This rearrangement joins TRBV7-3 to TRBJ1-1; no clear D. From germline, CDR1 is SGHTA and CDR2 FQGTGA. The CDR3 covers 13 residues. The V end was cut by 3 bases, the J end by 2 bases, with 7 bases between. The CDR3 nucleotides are TGTGCCAGCAGCTTTAGTTTTAACACTGAAGCTTTCTTT. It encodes CASSFSFNTEAFF.

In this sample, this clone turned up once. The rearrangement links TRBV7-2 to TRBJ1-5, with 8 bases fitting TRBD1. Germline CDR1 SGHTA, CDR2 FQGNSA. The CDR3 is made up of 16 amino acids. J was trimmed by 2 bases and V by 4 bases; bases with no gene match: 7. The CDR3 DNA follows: TGTGCCAGCAGCTCCGCCGACAGGGGTGGCAATCAGCCCCAGCATTTT. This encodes CASSSADRGGNQPQHF. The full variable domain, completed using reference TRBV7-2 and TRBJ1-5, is GAGVSQSPSNKVTEKGKDVELRCDPISGHTALYWYRQSLGQGLEFLIYFQGNSAPDKSGLPSDRFSAERTGGSVSTLTIQRTQQEDSAVYLCASSSADRGGNQPQHFGDGTRLSIL.

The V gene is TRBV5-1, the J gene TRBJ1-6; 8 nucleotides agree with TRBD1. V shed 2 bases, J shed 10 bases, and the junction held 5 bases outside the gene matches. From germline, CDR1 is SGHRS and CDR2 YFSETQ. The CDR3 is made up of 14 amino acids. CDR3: CASSFGQGGSPLHF. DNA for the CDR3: TGCGCCAGCAGCTTCGGACAGGGAGGGTCACCCCTCCACTTT. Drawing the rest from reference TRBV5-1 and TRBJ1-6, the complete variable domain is KAGVTQTPRYLIKTRGQQVTLSCSPISGHRSVSWYQQTPGQGLQFLFEYFSETQRNKGNFPGRFSGRQFSNSRSEMNVSTLELGDSALYLCASSFGQGGSPLHFGNGTRLTVT.

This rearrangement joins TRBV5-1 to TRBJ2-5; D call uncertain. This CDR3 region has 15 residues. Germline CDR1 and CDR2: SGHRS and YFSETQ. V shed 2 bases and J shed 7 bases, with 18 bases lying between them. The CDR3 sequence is CASSLEPREMGTQYF. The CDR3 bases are TGCGCCAGCAGCTTAGAGCCTAGAGAGATGGGGACCCAGTACTTC.

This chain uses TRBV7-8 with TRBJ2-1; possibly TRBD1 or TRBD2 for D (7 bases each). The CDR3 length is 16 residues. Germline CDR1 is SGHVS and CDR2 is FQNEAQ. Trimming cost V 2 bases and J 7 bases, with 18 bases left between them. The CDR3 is CASSLRGGDSWNEQFF. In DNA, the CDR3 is TGTGCCAGCAGCTTAAGAGGGGGGGACAGTTGGAATGAGCAGTTCTTC. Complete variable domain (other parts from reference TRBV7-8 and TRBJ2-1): GAGVSQSPRYKVAKRGQDVALRCDPISGHVSLFWYQQALGQGPEFLTYFQNEAQLDKSGLPSDRFFAERPEGSVSTLKIQRTQQEDSAVYLCASSLRGGDSWNEQFFGPGTRLTVL.

The CDR3 bases are TGCGCCAGCAGCGAGGGACAGTATAATTCACCCCTCCACTTT. It translates to CASSEGQYNSPLHF. The genes are TRBV5-1 and TRBJ1-6; TRBD1 matches at 7 bases. The length of the CDR3 is 14 residues. CDR1 SGHRS and CDR2 YFSETQ come from the germline V gene. V shed 4 bases and J 4 bases; nucleotides not matched to a gene: 2.

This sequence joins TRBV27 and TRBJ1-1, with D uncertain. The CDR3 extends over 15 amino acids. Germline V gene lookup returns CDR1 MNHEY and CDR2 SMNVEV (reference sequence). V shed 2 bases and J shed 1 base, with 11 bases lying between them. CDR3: CASSLGMGRNTEAFF. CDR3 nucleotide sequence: TGTGCCAGCAGTTTAGGGATGGGGAGGAACACTGAAGCTTTCTTT.